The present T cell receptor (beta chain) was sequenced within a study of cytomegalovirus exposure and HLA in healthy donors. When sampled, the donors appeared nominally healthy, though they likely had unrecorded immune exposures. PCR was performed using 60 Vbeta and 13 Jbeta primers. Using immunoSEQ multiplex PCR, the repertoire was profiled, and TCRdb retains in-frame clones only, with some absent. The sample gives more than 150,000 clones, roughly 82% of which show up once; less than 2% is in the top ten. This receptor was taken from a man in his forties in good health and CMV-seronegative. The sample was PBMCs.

CDR3 region: CASSPSPRQGALKQYF. CDR3 DNA sequence: TGTGCCAGCTCACCTTCCCCGCGACAGGGGGCCTTAAAGCAGTACTTC. The chain links TRBV18 to TRBJ2-7; 10 bases line up with TRBD1. V was pared by 3 bases and J by 8 bases, with 13 bases of the junction left unmatched. The germline V gene has CDR1 KGHSH and CDR2 LQKENI. The CDR3 extends over 16 amino acids.